This T cell receptor (beta chain) derives from a study of OX40 agonist ivuxolimab in advanced cancers. Regarding the study in general: Ivuxolimab, which targeted the costimulatory receptor OX40 (CD134), was an agonistic, fully human IgG2 monoclonal antibody. Patients were allowed to have had prior anti-PD-1, anti-PD-L1 or anti-CTLA-4 therapy, and 40% of the dose-escalation patients had previously received checkpoint inhibitors. The dose-escalation cohort was about 87% male with a mean age of around 64 years, ranging from roughly 20 to 85. The monotherapy dose-escalation portion (N = 52 patients) of the phase I ivuxolimab trial is reported in the paper. Partial responses occurred in three dose-escalation patients: two with cutaneous melanoma and one with hepatocellular carcinoma. Intravenous ivuxolimab was administered to patients every 2 weeks at six dose levels: 0.01, 0.1, 0.3, 1.5, 3 and 10 mg/kg. The point of sequencing TCRbeta in the periphery was to test whether ivuxolimab changed TCR sequence diversity and drove clonal T-cell expansion. Of the approximately 50 dose-escalation patients, hepatocellular carcinoma was present in about 20, melanoma in around 15, renal cell carcinoma in 9 and head and neck cancer in 9. Overall study outcomes, separate from this receptor: At doses of 0.1 to 3.0 mg/kg, clonal expansion of both CD4+ and CD8+ T cells in blood was seen between baseline and week 6. Partial responders in the 0.1-3.0 mg/kg groups had among the lowest normalized peripheral clonal expansion, especially among CD8+ T cells. After ivuxolimab, expanded clones were on average more numerous among CD8+ T cells than among CD4+ T cells. Antigen specificity was not determined for the clonally expanded peripheral T cells. Low levels of normalized T-cell clonal expansion were also seen in some nonresponding patients.

The trial excluded patients who had a history of autoimmune disease or were on systemic immunosuppression. Peripheral blood for TCR sequencing was collected from all dose cohorts at baseline, on cycle 4 day 1, and on cycle 7 day 1. Samples came from an open-label, multicenter, first-in-human phase I dose-escalation trial of ivuxolimab. Adults with locally advanced or metastatic melanoma, renal cell carcinoma, hepatocellular carcinoma or head and neck squamous cell carcinoma were enrolled in the trial. Before TCR sequencing, CD4+ and CD8+ T cells were separately sorted from peripheral blood. As concerns this clone: What antigen it recognizes has not been identified. No base-level quality is on record; no much larger clone is a single base apart.

For sequencing of the TCRbeta CDR3 region, genomic DNA was extracted from the sorted cells. TCRbeta CDR3 regions were sequenced using the immunoSEQ Assay. Here the immuneACCESS table is served through TCRdb, limited to in-frame sequences with V and J called. Missing clones are a known gap in these copies; in checked studies unresolved V genes cover under half, and the rest lacks a known reason. The sample table holds more than 85,000 clones, of which roughly 90% were seen once. Jointly, the top ten make up around 0.3% of the sample. CDR1 and CDR2, looked up from the germline V gene, are MDHEN and SYDVKM. The CDR3 covers 14 residues, taking in both the cysteine and the phenylalanine. This entry keeps only the CDR3 DNA: 42 bases, framed from base 1. Trimming at the junction amounts to 7 bases on V and 4 bases on J, and the germline ends lie 14 bases apart.

The source of this sequence is an adult with an advanced solid tumor such as melanoma, head and neck, liver or kidney cancer. The rearrangement joined TRBV28 to TRBJ1-5, with TRBD1 perhaps the D gene, on 5 matching bases. The sample consisted of CD4+ or CD8+ T cells sorted from blood, taken in a trial of the OX40 agonist ivuxolimab. Here is the DNA: TGTGCCAGCAATGGCGGGGGGGGTAATCAGCCCCAGCATTTT. This is translated as CASNGGGGNQPQHF.